These 4 T cell receptor beta chains were sequenced from one sample in a study of identical twins. TCRdb fed the 5' RACE reads into MiXCR, producing one record per CDR3 protein. The sample yields fewer than 250,000 distinct CDR3 sequences, approximately 6.8% seen once. The data also belong to a second study, concerning yellow fever vaccine responses in identical twins.

The sample was CD8+ T cells sorted from blood. These receptors were taken from a woman between 18 and 29 years old in good health.

This rearrangement joins TRBV7-9 to TRBJ2-7; D unresolved. The CDR3 has 14 amino acids. The germline V gene encodes CDR1 SEHNR and CDR2 FQNEAQ (reference sequence). V dropped 1 base and J dropped 4 bases, with 11 bases sitting between them. The CDR3 is CASSLDTPWYEQYF. The CDR3 DNA reads as TGTGCCAGCAGCTTAGACACCCCATGGTACGAGCAGTACTTC. The full variable domain, its missing parts supplied by reference TRBV7-9 and TRBJ2-7, is DTGVSQNPRHKITKRGQNVTFRCDPISEHNRLYWYRQTLGQGPEFLTYFQNEAQLEKSRLLSDRFSAERPKGSFSTLEIQRTEQGDSAMYLCASSLDTPWYEQYFGPGTRLTVT.

This clonotype was observed many times. This rearrangement joins TRBV5-1 to TRBJ2-1, with 14 bases identical to TRBD2. The germline CDR1 and CDR2 sequences are SGHRS and YFSETQ. The ends lost 3 bases at V and 8 bases at J; junction bases unmatched: 4. This CDR3 is 15 amino acids long. The CDR3 loop reads CASSWGTSGRHEQFF. The CDR3 nucleotides are TGCGCCAGCAGCTGGGGGACTAGCGGGAGACATGAGCAGTTCTTC.

This clonotype came up a few times. The genes are TRBV5-1 and TRBJ2-1, with 10 bases fitting TRBD1. CDR3 size: 15 residues. Looked up from germline, CDR1 is SGHRS and CDR2 is YFSETQ. V was pared by 2 bases and J by 6 bases, with 5 bases of the junction left unmatched. This chain's CDR3 is CASSFGTGDPNEQFF. CDR3 coding DNA: TGCGCCAGCAGCTTCGGGACAGGGGATCCCAATGAGCAGTTCTTC.

This clonotype was observed many times. V and J are TRBV4-1 and TRBJ2-3; no definite D call. The CDR3 extends over 14 amino acids. Looked up from germline, CDR1 is MGHRA and CDR2 is YSYEKL. V shed 4 bases and J shed 4 bases, with 12 bases lying between them. The CDR3 region has the DNA TGCGCCAGCAGCCCCAACCAGGCCGCAGATACGCAGTATTTT. It codes for CASSPNQAADTQYF.